This TCR beta chain is from a study of blood T cell repertoires in COVID-19. Study information: Acute and convalescent COVID-19 samples came from the United States, Italy and Spain. Sources were T cells, B-cell-depleted T cells, or PBMCs; the material itself was cDNA or gDNA.

Per the germline V gene, CDR1 is LNHDA and CDR2 is SQIVND (reference sequence). The CDR3 spans 15 residues. J was trimmed by 6 bases and V by 8 bases; bases with no gene match: 12. Under the authors' procedure: The authors estimated nucleated cell counts from reference gene primer amplification. The data were produced by immunoSEQ multiplex PCR, yet TCRdb's version contains in-frame clones alone and is incomplete. V and J calls and clone size are given by that table; D and trimming were obtained from the DNA. The sample holds 55,000 to 70,000 clones, 80% to 90% seen once. Sequencing was performed on peripheral blood. The rearrangement links TRBV19 to TRBJ2-1, with 8 bases identical to TRBD1. The TCR originated in a woman in her 70s with active COVID-19. The CDR3 protein is CASQNDRGGINEQFF. Written as DNA, the CDR3 is TGTGCCAGTCAAAATGACAGGGGAGGAATCAATGAGCAGTTCTTC.